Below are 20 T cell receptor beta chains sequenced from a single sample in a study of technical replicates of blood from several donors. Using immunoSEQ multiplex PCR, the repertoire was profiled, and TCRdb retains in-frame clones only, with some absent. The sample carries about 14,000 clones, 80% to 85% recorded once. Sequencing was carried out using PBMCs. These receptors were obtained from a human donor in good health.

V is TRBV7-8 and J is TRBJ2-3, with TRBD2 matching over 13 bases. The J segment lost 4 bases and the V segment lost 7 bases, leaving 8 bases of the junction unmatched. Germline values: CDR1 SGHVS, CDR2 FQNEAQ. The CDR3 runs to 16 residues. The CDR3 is CASTRLAGGGADTQYF. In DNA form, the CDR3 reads TGTGCCAGCACCCGACTAGCGGGAGGTGGTGCAGATACGCAGTATTTT.

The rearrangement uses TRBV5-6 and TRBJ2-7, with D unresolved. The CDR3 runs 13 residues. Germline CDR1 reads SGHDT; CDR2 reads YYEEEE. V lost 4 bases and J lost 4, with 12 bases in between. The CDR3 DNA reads TGTGCCAGCAGCCCGTCCCCCGGGTACGAGCAGTACTTC. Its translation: CASSPSPGYEQYF. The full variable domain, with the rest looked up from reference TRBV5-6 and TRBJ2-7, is DAGVTQSPTHLIKTRGQQVTLRCSPKSGHDTVSWYQQALGQGPQFIFQYYEEEERQRGNFPDRFSGHQFPNYSSELNVNALLLGDSALYLCASSPSPGYEQYFGPGTRLTVT.

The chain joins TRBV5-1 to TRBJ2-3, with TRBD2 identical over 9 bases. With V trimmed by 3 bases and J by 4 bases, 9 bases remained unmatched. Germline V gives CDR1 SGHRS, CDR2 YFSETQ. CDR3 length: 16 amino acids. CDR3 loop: CASSSSAGGGADTQYF. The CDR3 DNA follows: TGCGCCAGCAGCTCCTCAGCGGGAGGCGGCGCAGATACGCAGTATTTT.

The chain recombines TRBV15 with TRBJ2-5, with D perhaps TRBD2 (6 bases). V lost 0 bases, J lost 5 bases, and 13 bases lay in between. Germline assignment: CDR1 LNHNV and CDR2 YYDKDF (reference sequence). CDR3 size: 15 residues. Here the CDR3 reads CATSRDGTSGETQYF. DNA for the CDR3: TGTGCCACCAGCAGAGATGGGACTTCTGGGGAGACCCAGTACTTC.

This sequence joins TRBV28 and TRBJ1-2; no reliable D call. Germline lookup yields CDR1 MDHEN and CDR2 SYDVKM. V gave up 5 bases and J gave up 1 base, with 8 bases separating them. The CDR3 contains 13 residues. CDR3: CASSTVGNYGYTF. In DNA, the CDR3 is TGTGCCAGCAGTACAGTGGGTAACTATGGCTACACCTTC.

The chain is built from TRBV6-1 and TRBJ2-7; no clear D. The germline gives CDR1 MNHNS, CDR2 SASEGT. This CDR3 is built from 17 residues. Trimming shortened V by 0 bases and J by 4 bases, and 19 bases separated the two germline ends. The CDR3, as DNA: TGTGCCAGCAGTGAAGCGCTGGCTAGTTTTGGCCTATACGAGCAGTACTTC. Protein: CASSEALASFGLYEQYF.

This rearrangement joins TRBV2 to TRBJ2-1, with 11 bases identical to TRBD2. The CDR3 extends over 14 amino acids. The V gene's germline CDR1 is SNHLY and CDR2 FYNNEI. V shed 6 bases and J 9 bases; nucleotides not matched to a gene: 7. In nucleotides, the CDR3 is TGTGCCAGCAGAAGACTAGCGGGAACTCCTGAGCAGTTCTTC. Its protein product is CASRRLAGTPEQFF.

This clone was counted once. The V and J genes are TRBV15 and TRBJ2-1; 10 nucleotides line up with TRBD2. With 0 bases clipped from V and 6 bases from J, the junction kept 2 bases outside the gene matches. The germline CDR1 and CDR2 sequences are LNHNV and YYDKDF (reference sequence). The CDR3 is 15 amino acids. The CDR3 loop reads CATSREAGGSNEQFF. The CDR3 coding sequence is TGTGCCACCAGCAGAGAAGCGGGAGGGAGCAATGAGCAGTTCTTC.

The CDR3 nucleotides read TGTGCCAGTAGTGCAGGGGAGCGTGGCTACGAGCAGTACTTC. The encoded protein is CASSAGERGYEQYF. The chain couples TRBV19 to TRBJ2-7, with D possibly matching TRBD1 (6 bases). CDR1 is LNHDA, CDR2 SQIVND, per germline (reference sequence). There are 14 residues in the CDR3. V lost 5 bases and J lost 3, with 14 bases in between.

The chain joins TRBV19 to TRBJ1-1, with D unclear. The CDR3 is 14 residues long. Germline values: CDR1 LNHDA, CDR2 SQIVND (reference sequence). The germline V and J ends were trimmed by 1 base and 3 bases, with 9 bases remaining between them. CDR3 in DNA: TGTGCCAGTAGTATAGGTATGGCTCACACTGAAGCTTTCTTT. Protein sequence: CASSIGMAHTEAFF.

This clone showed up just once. The CDR3 coding sequence is TGTGCCAGCAGTCCCGGAGAGCGGGAGTTCAATGAGCAGTTCTTC. Its translation is CASSPGEREFNEQFF. The rearrangement uses TRBV6-4 and TRBJ2-1, with 8 bases that match TRBD2. CDR1 and CDR2 from the germline V gene are MRHNA and SNTAGT. CDR3 size: 15 residues. V shed 5 bases and J 6 bases; nucleotides not matched to a gene: 9.

The CDR3 loop is CASSLGGGQETQYF. The CDR3 nucleotides are TGCGCCAGCAGCTTGGGAGGGGGCCAAGAGACCCAGTACTTC. The V and J genes are TRBV5-1 and TRBJ2-5; tentative D call: TRBD1 (6 bases). The CDR3 has 14 residues. Germline loops: CDR1 SGHRS, CDR2 YFSETQ. V lost 0 bases, J lost 1 base, and 7 bases lay in between. Together with reference TRBV5-1 and TRBJ2-5, the CDR3 gives the full variable domain: KAGVTQTPRYLIKTRGQQVTLSCSPISGHRSVSWYQQTPGQGLQFLFEYFSETQRNKGNFPGRFSGRQFSNSRSEMNVSTLELGDSALYLCASSLGGGQETQYFGPGTRLLVL.

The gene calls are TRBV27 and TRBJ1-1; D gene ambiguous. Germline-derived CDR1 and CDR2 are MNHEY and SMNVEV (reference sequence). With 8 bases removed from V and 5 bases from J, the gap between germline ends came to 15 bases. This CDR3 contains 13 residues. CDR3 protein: CASALLTETEAFF. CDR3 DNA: TGTGCCAGCGCACTACTCACCGAGACTGAAGCTTTCTTT.

CDR3 DNA sequence: TGTGCCAGCAGCATTGACCGGGACTGGAACTATGGCTACACCTTC. Amino acids: CASSIDRDWNYGYTF. This chain uses TRBV6-5 with TRBJ1-2; possible D gene TRBD1, 5 bases. Per the germline V gene, CDR1 is MNHEY and CDR2 is SVGAGI. Trimming removed 6 bases from V and 2 bases from J, with 16 bases in between. The length of the CDR3 is 15 residues.

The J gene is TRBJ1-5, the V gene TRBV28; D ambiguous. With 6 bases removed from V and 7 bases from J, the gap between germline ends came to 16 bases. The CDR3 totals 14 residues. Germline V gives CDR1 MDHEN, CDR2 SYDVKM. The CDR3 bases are TGTGCCAGCAGCCCCTCGCAGGTAACCCAGCCCCAGCATTTT. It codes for CASSPSQVTQPQHF.

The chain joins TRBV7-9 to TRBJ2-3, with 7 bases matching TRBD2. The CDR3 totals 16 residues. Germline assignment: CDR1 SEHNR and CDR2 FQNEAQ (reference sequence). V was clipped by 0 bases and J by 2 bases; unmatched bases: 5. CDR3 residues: CASSLAGGGNTDTQYF. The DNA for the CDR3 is TGTGCCAGCAGCTTAGCGGGGGGGGGAAACACAGATACGCAGTATTTT.

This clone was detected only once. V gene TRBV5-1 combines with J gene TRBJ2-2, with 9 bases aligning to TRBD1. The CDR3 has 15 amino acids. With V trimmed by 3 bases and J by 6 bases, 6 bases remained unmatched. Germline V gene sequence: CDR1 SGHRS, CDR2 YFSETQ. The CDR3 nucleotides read TGCGCCAGCAGCTCCGGGACAGGGATGCCCGGGGAGCTGTTTTTT. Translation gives CASSSGTGMPGELFF.

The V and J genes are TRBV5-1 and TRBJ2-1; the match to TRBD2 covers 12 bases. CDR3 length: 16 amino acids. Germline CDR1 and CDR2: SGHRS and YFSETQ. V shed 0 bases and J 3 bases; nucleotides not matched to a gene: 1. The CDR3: CASSLELAGGYNEQFF. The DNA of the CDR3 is TGCGCCAGCAGCTTGGAACTAGCGGGAGGCTACAATGAGCAGTTCTTC.

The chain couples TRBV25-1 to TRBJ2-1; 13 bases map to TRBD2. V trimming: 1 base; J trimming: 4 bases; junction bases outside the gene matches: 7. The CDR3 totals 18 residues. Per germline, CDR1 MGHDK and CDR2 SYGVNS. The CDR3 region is CASSESTGLAGPYNEQFF. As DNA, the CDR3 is TGTGCCAGCAGTGAATCGACGGGACTAGCGGGGCCTTACAATGAGCAGTTCTTC.

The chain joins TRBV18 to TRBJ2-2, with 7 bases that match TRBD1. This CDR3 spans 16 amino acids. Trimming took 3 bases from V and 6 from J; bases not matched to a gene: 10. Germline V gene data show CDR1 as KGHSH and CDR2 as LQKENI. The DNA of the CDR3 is TGTGCCAGCTCACCTCGGGACAGATCCATCGCCGGGGAGCTGTTTTTT. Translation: CASSPRDRSIAGELFF.